The 19 T cell receptor beta chains listed next were all sequenced from one sample in a study of PD-1 blockade in classical Hodgkin lymphoma. Relapse after autologous stem cell transplantation occurred in every patient, and brentuximab vedotin exposure varied. Generated by immunoSEQ multiplex PCR, the TCRdb table keeps only in-frame clones and is missing some. The repertoire holds about 85,000 clones, with around 90% as singletons. Specimen: peripheral blood mononuclear cells (PBMCs), collected before the second cycle of nivolumab. The origin of the receptors is a human donor with classical Hodgkin lymphoma.

The chain employs TRBV7-9 and TRBJ2-7, with D perhaps TRBD2 (5 bases). This CDR3 is built from 12 residues. V lost 5 bases to trimming and J lost 4 bases, with 9 bases between them. Per the germline V gene, CDR1 is SEHNR and CDR2 is FQNEAQ (reference sequence). In DNA, the CDR3 is TGTGCCAGCAGCGACCGCGGGTACGAGCAGTACTTC. This gives the protein CASSDRGYEQYF.

The chain links TRBV27 to TRBJ2-1; 9 nucleotides agree with TRBD1. This CDR3 has 17 residues. Germline V gene sequence: CDR1 MNHEY, CDR2 SMNVEV (reference sequence). J lost 8 bases, V lost 6 bases, and 17 bases had no gene match. The CDR3 loop is CASSPLGTGRMNDEQFF. In DNA form, the CDR3 reads TGTGCCAGCAGCCCTTTAGGGACAGGGAGGATGAACGATGAGCAGTTCTTC.

A single count supports this clone. The chain employs TRBV29-1 and TRBJ1-1; the D gene is possibly TRBD1 (5 bases). V dropped 4 bases and J dropped 3 bases, with 18 bases sitting between them. This CDR3 comprises 15 residues. Germline CDR1 and CDR2: SQVTM and ANQGSEA. CDR3 sequence: CSVVGRATSDTEAFF. CDR3 sequence (DNA): TGCAGCGTTGTAGGCAGGGCGACCTCAGACACTGAAGCTTTCTTT.

The rearrangement joins TRBV7-9 to TRBJ1-1; the D gene is possibly TRBD1 (5 bases). Germline V lookup: CDR1 SEHNR, CDR2 FQNEAQ (reference sequence). This CDR3 contains 12 residues. Between the trimmed V and J ends, which lost 5 bases and 11 bases, there was a span of 15 bases. CDR3: CASSPKGADAFF. CDR3 DNA sequence: TGTGCCAGCAGCCCAAAAGGGGCAGACGCTTTCTTT.

This chain links TRBV5-8 with TRBJ1-5; 8 bases map to TRBD1. The CDR3 is 17 amino acids. Trimming at V came to 0 bases and at J to 0 bases, leaving 5 bases not matched to a gene. Germline V lookup: CDR1 SGHTS, CDR2 YDEGEE. CDR3 coding DNA: TGTGCCAGCAGCTTGGGTCAGGGGGCTTATAGCAATCAGCCCCAGCATTTT. This gives the protein CASSLGQGAYSNQPQHF. The full variable domain, completed using reference TRBV5-8 and TRBJ1-5, is EAGVTQSPTHLIKTRGQQATLRCSPISGHTSVYWYQQALGLGLQFLLWYDEGEERNRGNFPPRFSGRQFPNYSSELNVNALELEDSALYLCASSLGQGAYSNQPQHFGDGTRLSIL.

The V gene is TRBV27, the J gene TRBJ2-1; D gene unclear. The V end was cut by 4 bases, the J end by 0 bases, with 13 bases between. CDR3 size: 16 residues. Germline V CDR1 and CDR2: MNHEY, SMNVEV (reference sequence). CDR3 in amino acids: CASSSIGGSSYNEQFF. CDR3 sequence (DNA): TGTGCCAGCAGTTCCATCGGCGGAAGCTCCTACAATGAGCAGTTCTTC.

The chain recombines TRBV6-6 with TRBJ1-1; 9 nucleotides match TRBD1. Germline V lookup: CDR1 MNHNY, CDR2 SVGAGI (reference sequence). The CDR3 runs to 13 residues. V gave up 2 bases and J gave up 5 bases; unmatched junction bases: 0. CDR3 in DNA: TGTGCCAGCAGTTACGGACAGGGGACTGAAGCTTTCTTT. Translated: CASSYGQGTEAFF.

This clone was seen just once. The V call is TRBV9, the J call TRBJ2-3, with D possibly matching TRBD2 (5 bases). Germline V CDR1 and CDR2: SGDLS, YYNGEE. This CDR3 contains 14 residues. Trimming stripped 1 base from V and 1 base from J, with 7 bases between. CDR3 bases: TGTGCCAGCAGCGTATCAGCGGGCACAGATACGCAGTATTTT. Its translation is CASSVSAGTDTQYF.

The rearrangement joins TRBV14 to TRBJ1-2; possible D gene TRBD1, 6 bases. The V and J ends lost 4 bases and 4 bases respectively, with 13 bases between them. CDR3 length: 14 amino acids. Germline lookup yields CDR1 SGHDN and CDR2 FVKESK. In DNA form, the CDR3 reads TGTGCCAGCAGCCGGACAGCCTTATCCTATGGCTACACCTTC. Its translation is CASSRTALSYGYTF. Based on the CDR3 plus reference TRBV14 and TRBJ1-2, the full variable domain is EAGVTQFPSHSVIEKGQTVTLRCDPISGHDNLYWYRRVMGKEIKFLLHFVKESKQDESGMPNNRFLAERTGGTYSTLKVQPAELEDSGVYFCASSRTALSYGYTFGSGTRLTVV.

This rearrangement joins TRBV6-6 to TRBJ1-5; 8 bases map to TRBD1. The CDR3 runs 16 residues. CDR1 is MNHNY, CDR2 SVGAGI, per germline (reference sequence). Germline trimming cut 2 bases from V and 7 bases from J; bases unmatched to any gene: 10. Here the CDR3 reads CASSYAVPQGGQPQHF. The CDR3 coding sequence is TGTGCCAGCAGTTACGCCGTGCCACAGGGGGGCCAGCCCCAGCATTTT.

V and J are TRBV4-1 and TRBJ1-2; 7 bases match TRBD1. CDR1 and CDR2 from the germline V gene are MGHRA and YSYEKL. CDR3 length equals 14 residues. V gave up 4 bases and J gave up 6 bases; unmatched junction bases: 8. The CDR3 sequence: CASSPGTAVDGYTF. Written as DNA, the CDR3 is TGCGCCAGCAGCCCTGGGACAGCGGTTGATGGCTACACCTTC.

J is TRBJ2-1 and V is TRBV5-1; D gene unclear. Germline V CDR1 and CDR2: SGHRS, YFSETQ. Trimming left V 0 bases short and J 8 bases short, with 15 bases between. This CDR3 is built from 15 residues. CDR3 sequence (DNA): TGCGCCAGCAGCTTGGTCGGCATTGGCCCGGATGAGCAGTTCTTC. This translates into CASSLVGIGPDEQFF.

DNA of the CDR3: TGCGCCAGCAGCTCTCGGGGCCGCGCCACAGATACGCAGTATTTT. Translating gives CASSSRGRATDTQYF. V gene TRBV5-1 combines with J gene TRBJ2-3; D might be TRBD1 or TRBD2, each matching 5 bases. The CDR3 extends over 15 amino acids. Trimming pared 3 bases from V and 2 bases from J, leaving 13 bases between. The germline gives CDR1 SGHRS, CDR2 YFSETQ.

V and J are TRBV7-9 and TRBJ2-1, with TRBD2 matching over 8 bases. Trimming at V came to 11 bases and at J to 2 bases, leaving 14 bases not matched to a gene. The CDR3 consists of 16 residues. Germline V gene sequence: CDR1 SEHNR, CDR2 FQNEAQ (reference sequence). The CDR3 DNA sequence: TGTGCCGCAGCGAGAGGCGCGGGAGGCCCCTACAATGAGCAGTTCTTC. It translates to CAAARGAGGPYNEQFF. Full variable domain (outside the CDR3, taken from reference TRBV7-9 and TRBJ2-1): DTGVSQNPRHKITKRGQNVTFRCDPISEHNRLYWYRQTLGQGPEFLTYFQNEAQLEKSRLLSDRFSAERPKGSFSTLEIQRTEQGDSAMYLCAAARGAGGPYNEQFFGPGTRLTVL.

The chain recombines TRBV6-1 with TRBJ2-7; no clear D gene. The CDR3 runs 15 residues. Trimming shortened V by 0 bases and J by 3 bases, and 12 bases separated the two germline ends. Germline CDR1 reads MNHNS; CDR2 reads SASEGT. The chain's CDR3 is CASSEADQAFYEQYF. CDR3 DNA: TGTGCCAGCAGTGAAGCGGACCAGGCATTCTACGAGCAGTACTTC.

The rearrangement joins TRBV6-5 to TRBJ1-5; 7 bases match TRBD1. This CDR3 comprises 15 residues. Germline CDR1 and CDR2: MNHEY and SVGAGI. With 5 bases clipped from V and 3 bases from J, the junction kept 7 bases outside the gene matches. CDR3 nucleotides: TGTGCCAGCAGTCGCGACAGGGCCGCCAATCAGCCCCAGCATTTT. This encodes CASSRDRAANQPQHF.

V usage is TRBV28 and J usage is TRBJ2-7, with D perhaps TRBD1 or TRBD2 (5 bases each). Germline V gene sequence: CDR1 MDHEN, CDR2 SYDVKM. Between the trimmed V and J ends, which lost 3 bases and 6 bases, there was a span of 21 bases. The CDR3 loop spans 16 amino acids. This CDR3 is CASSFWGIPGQGEQYF. The CDR3 bases are TGTGCCAGCAGTTTTTGGGGGATTCCGGGGCAGGGCGAGCAGTACTTC. The variable domain in full, completed from reference TRBV28 and TRBJ2-7, reads DVKVTQSSRYLVKRTGEKVFLECVQDMDHENMFWYRQDPGLGLRLIYFSYDVKMKEKGDIPEGYSVSREKKERFSLILESASTNQTSMYLCASSFWGIPGQGEQYFGPGTRLTVT.

The chain recombines TRBV7-9 with TRBJ1-4, with TRBD1 identical over 7 bases. The CDR3 runs to 15 residues. With 0 bases clipped from V and 8 bases from J, the junction kept 6 bases outside the gene matches. The germline CDR1 and CDR2 sequences are SEHNR and FQNEAQ (reference sequence). CDR3 nucleotides: TGTGCCAGCAGCTTAGCGACAGGGAGTAGGGAAAAACTGTTTTTT. Encoded protein: CASSLATGSREKLFF. Variable domain in full (rest from reference TRBV7-9 and TRBJ1-4): DTGVSQNPRHKITKRGQNVTFRCDPISEHNRLYWYRQTLGQGPEFLTYFQNEAQLEKSRLLSDRFSAERPKGSFSTLEIQRTEQGDSAMYLCASSLATGSREKLFFGSGTQLSVL.

This chain uses TRBV7-9 with TRBJ2-7; TRBD2 matches 9 bases. From germline, CDR1 is SEHNR and CDR2 FQNEAQ (reference sequence). There are 18 residues in the CDR3. J lost 2 bases, V lost 4 bases, and 15 bases had no gene match. DNA of the CDR3: TGTGCCAGCAGCTCCCCTAGACTAGCGGCCCTGTCGCCCTACGAGCAGTACTTC. This gives the protein CASSSPRLAALSPYEQYF.